The 11 T cell receptor beta chains presented below share a single source sample, sequenced in a study of T cell changes during pregnancy in multiple sclerosis (dated by TCRdb to between 2019 and 2020). The protocol used for the library was the immunoSEQ multiplex PCR assay. Imported from immuneACCESS, the table was reduced by TCRdb to in-frame sequences with V and J called. These copies leave out some clones; in studies compared against another copy, an unresolved V gene accounts for under half, and the cause of the remainder is not known. For this sample the table gives tens of thousands of clones, of which 91% were detected only once. Of the sample, 1.5% to 2% falls within the top ten clones. Sequences were derived from peripheral blood, sampled in the first trimester of pregnancy. The receptor set was obtained from a female donor in good health, enrolled as a control in a pregnancy study.

The chain joins TRBV5-6 to TRBJ1-1, with 7 bases aligning to TRBD1. The CDR3 contains 18 residues. Trimming at V came to 0 bases and at J to 0 bases, leaving 11 bases not matched to a gene. The germline CDR1 and CDR2 sequences are SGHDT and YYEEEE. The CDR3 nucleotides read TGTGCCAGCAGCTTGGGACAGGGAGGTGTGGCGATGAACACTGAAGCTTTCTTT. This translates into CASSLGQGGVAMNTEAFF.

This clone turned up a few times. The chain carries TRBV10-1 and TRBJ2-1; TRBD2 aligns across 8 bases. The CDR3 is 16 residues long. Germline assignment: CDR1 WNHNN and CDR2 SYGVQD (reference sequence). The V segment lost 0 bases and the J segment 4 bases; nucleotides outside the gene matches: 5. The CDR3 bases are TGCGCCAGCAGTGAGTCGGCGGGACTAGTTTACAATGAGCAGTTCTTC. This gives the protein CASSESAGLVYNEQFF.

This clone was counted a few times. V and J are TRBV12-5 and TRBJ1-6; D is unclear. Germline lookup yields CDR1 LGHNT and CDR2 FRNRAP. V was cut by 4 bases and J by 7 bases, with 14 bases left in between. The CDR3 has 15 amino acids. The CDR3 sequence is CASGSPTVRNSPLHF. As DNA, the CDR3 is TGTGCTAGTGGTTCCCCAACCGTGCGGAATTCACCCCTCCACTTT.

J is TRBJ2-3 and V is TRBV4-3, with 10 nucleotides matching TRBD2. V gave up 3 bases and J gave up 5 bases; unmatched junction bases: 5. Germline CDR1 reads LGHNA; CDR2 reads YSLEER. This CDR3 spans 15 amino acids. The CDR3 reads CASSQSSGGGDTQYF. DNA of the CDR3: TGCGCCAGCAGCCAGTCTAGCGGGGGAGGAGATACGCAGTATTTT.

The V gene is TRBV2, the J gene TRBJ2-1; TRBD2 is a possible D gene (5 bases). Trimming removed 1 base from V and 8 bases from J, with 21 bases in between. CDR3 length: 17 amino acids. Germline CDR1 and CDR2: SNHLY and FYNNEI. The DNA of the CDR3 is TGTGCCAGCAGTGAAGGGATGCCCGGAGGTGGTTTCGATGAGCAGTTCTTC. Amino acids: CASSEGMPGGGFDEQFF.

This clone is a singleton in its sample. The chain combines TRBV4-1 with TRBJ2-1; TRBD2 matches 10 bases. The J segment lost 3 bases and the V segment lost 4 bases, leaving 6 bases of the junction unmatched. From germline, CDR1 is MGHRA and CDR2 YSYEKL. This CDR3 is 16 amino acids long. In DNA, the CDR3 is TGCGCCAGCAGCCTTACTAGCGGGAATGACTACAATGAGCAGTTCTTC. Protein product: CASSLTSGNDYNEQFF.

V is TRBV2 and J is TRBJ2-6, with D maybe TRBD1 (5 bases). Germline CDR1 reads SNHLY; CDR2 reads FYNNEI. Between the trimmed V and J ends, which lost 6 bases and 1 base, there was a span of 7 bases. This CDR3 region has 14 residues. CDR3 DNA sequence: TGTGCCAGCAGCCGGACATCTGGGGCCAACGTCCTGACTTTC. As protein: CASSRTSGANVLTF.

The chain employs TRBV5-4 and TRBJ1-1, with 9 bases identical to TRBD1. Germline values: CDR1 SGHNT, CDR2 YYREEE (reference sequence). The CDR3 is 14 residues long. V dropped 4 bases and J dropped 5; count of bases not matched to a gene: 6. CDR3 sequence reads: CASSPGQGRTEAFF. In DNA form, the CDR3 reads TGTGCCAGCAGCCCGGGACAGGGTAGGACTGAAGCTTTCTTT.

This clone showed up just once. V gene TRBV19 combines with J gene TRBJ2-1, with D possibly matching TRBD2 (5 bases). Germline V gene lookup returns CDR1 LNHDA and CDR2 SQIVND (reference sequence). The length of the CDR3 is 15 residues. V shed 6 bases and J shed 0 bases, with 12 bases lying between them. CDR3 region: CASRVDFSSYNEQFF. The CDR3 nucleotides read TGTGCCAGTAGAGTGGACTTTAGCTCCTACAATGAGCAGTTCTTC.

V gene TRBV5-1 combines with J gene TRBJ1-1; TRBD1 is a possible D gene (6 bases). The CDR3 totals 15 residues. Trimming took off 1 base at V and 0 bases at J, with 10 bases between the two ends. CDR1 is SGHRS, CDR2 YFSETQ, per germline. CDR3: CASSLSGGLNTEAFF. The CDR3 nucleotides read TGCGCCAGCAGCTTGTCGGGGGGGCTGAACACTGAAGCTTTCTTT. Full variable domain (missing parts from reference TRBV5-1 and TRBJ1-1): KAGVTQTPRYLIKTRGQQVTLSCSPISGHRSVSWYQQTPGQGLQFLFEYFSETQRNKGNFPGRFSGRQFSNSRSEMNVSTLELGDSALYLCASSLSGGLNTEAFFGQGTRLTVV.

This clone showed up just once. The chain uses TRBV6-6 and TRBJ2-5, with D tentatively TRBD2 (5 bases). Trimming took off 7 bases at V and 5 bases at J, with 17 bases between the two ends. This CDR3 is 14 amino acids long. Germline values: CDR1 MNHNY, CDR2 SVGAGI (reference sequence). The chain's CDR3 is CASTLDEGGETQYF. The CDR3 nucleotides are TGTGCCAGCACCCTAGACGAGGGCGGGGAGACCCAGTACTTC.